This T cell receptor (beta chain) was captured in a study of metastatic and nonmetastatic thyroid tumors. Study-level information: A comparison of repertoires was made across blood and tumor or nodule tissue from malignant and benign thyroid patients. Notes on the study in general: As reported, TCR beta diversity in blood and tumor was significantly higher in malignant thyroid tumors than in benign nodules.

This clone was found once. Its antigen is unknown. All patients reached thyroid surgery having received no treatment beforehand. CDR1 is LGHDT and CDR2 is YNNKEL in the germline V gene (reference sequence). V dropped 4 bases and J dropped 13 bases, with 29 bases sitting between them. The CDR3 totals 16 residues. Authors' methods: Construction of a distant-metastasis classifier for papillary thyroid cancer relied on CDR3 differences across clinicopathological groups. Via MiXCR, TCRdb re-called the PCR reads. The V and J calls come from TCRdb's annotation, not from the publication. The table records about 17,000 clones, about 25% of them present only once.

This receptor was obtained from a female donor with papillary thyroid cancer or a benign thyroid nodule (not recorded which). Some clones in this sample may be carry-over from other donors' samples. The material sequenced was tumor tissue. The chain joins TRBV3-1 to TRBJ2-7, with D possibly TRBD2 on 6 matching bases. CDR3 amino acids: CASSPPWDGSDYDHYF. In DNA, the CDR3 is TGTGCCAGCAGCCCCCCGTGGGACGGGAGCGACTACGATCATTACTTC.